One sample yielded the 27 T cell receptor beta chains listed below, sequenced in a study of T cells in Graves' hyperthyroidism and ophthalmopathy. Amplified TCR beta CDR3 regions derived from RNA transcripts. The HTBI primer set served for first-round RT-PCR of the TCR CDR3. TCRdb re-derived calls from the multiplex PCR reads in MiXCR, one entry per CDR3 protein. The data contain roughly 720,000 distinct CDR3 sequences, 17% of them singletons. The sequencing sample was made of blood. These receptors came from a man aged 45-65 years with Graves' hyperthyroidism.

The chain combines TRBV2 with TRBJ1-4; 7 bases agree with TRBD1. Germline CDR1 reads SNHLY; CDR2 reads FYNNEI. The CDR3 runs to 14 residues. V gave up 11 bases and J gave up 4 bases; unmatched junction bases: 10. DNA for the CDR3: TGTGCCGGCCGCATGGACAGGAATAATGAAAAACTGTTTTTT. It yields the protein CAGRMDRNNEKLFF.

This clonotype was seen at least ten times. V gene TRBV28 combines with J gene TRBJ2-5; perhaps TRBD1 as D (6 bases). The CDR3 is 13 residues long. Trimming removed 6 bases at V and 2 bases at J, with 10 bases between. Germline V gives CDR1 MDHEN, CDR2 SYDVKM. The CDR3 DNA reads as TGTGCCAGCAGGCTGACAGGACAAGAGACCCAGTACTTC. This translates into CASRLTGQETQYF.

This clonotype has at least ten counts. This chain uses TRBV6-1 with TRBJ2-5, with TRBD1 matching 8 bases. The length of the CDR3 is 14 residues. With 6 bases clipped from V and 5 bases from J, the junction kept 8 bases outside the gene matches. The germline gives CDR1 MNHNS, CDR2 SASEGT. The CDR3 DNA reads TGTGCCAGCAGGTCAGGGGGCTCCGGGGAGACCCAGTACTTC. It encodes CASRSGGSGETQYF.

The DNA for the CDR3 is TGTGCCAGTAGTGAACAGGGGAGCTACGAGCAGTACTTC. Its protein product is CASSEQGSYEQYF. V gene TRBV19 combines with J gene TRBJ2-7, with 7 nucleotides matching TRBD1. Germline V lookup: CDR1 LNHDA, CDR2 SQIVND (reference sequence). The ends lost 5 bases at V and 3 bases at J; junction bases unmatched: 4. This CDR3 is built from 13 residues.

This clonotype was picked up many times. The rearrangement uses TRBV6-2 or TRBV6-3 and TRBJ1-1; the D is unclear. The ends were cut back, 10 bases at V and 8 bases at J, with 14 bases in the middle. The CDR3 is 11 residues long. Per the germline V gene, CDR1 is MNHEY and CDR2 is SVGEGT. CDR3 DNA: TGTGCCACCAACAGAGTCTACGAAGCTTTCTTT. It translates to CATNRVYEAFF.

CDR3 DNA sequence: TGCAGTGCTGAGGGACTCCAAGATACGCAGTATTTT. This translates into CSAEGLQDTQYF. The genes are TRBV20-1 and TRBJ2-3; perhaps TRBD2 as D (6 bases). CDR3 length equals 12 residues. Germline V CDR1 and CDR2: DFQATT, SNEGSKA (reference sequence). Trimming removed 5 bases from V and 5 bases from J, with 11 bases in between.

This clonotype was seen ten or more times. This chain connects TRBV7-2 to TRBJ2-1; the match to TRBD2 covers 13 bases. The CDR3 runs 18 residues. The germline CDR1 and CDR2 sequences are SGHTA and FQGNSA. The trim removed 0 bases at V and 6 bases at J, leaving 8 bases unmatched. The CDR3 nucleotides read TGTGCCAGCAGCTTAGCTGTGACTAGCGGGAGGATCTCCAATGAGCAGTTCTTC. This sequence encodes CASSLAVTSGRISNEQFF.

This clonotype showed up many times. V and J are TRBV28 and TRBJ2-3; 10 positions match TRBD2. This CDR3 is 19 amino acids long. The germline CDR1 and CDR2 sequences are MDHEN and SYDVKM. Trimming took 6 bases from V and 6 from J; bases not matched to a gene: 21. In nucleotides, the CDR3 is TGTGCCAGCAGCTACAACGGCAGGACTAGCGGCCCCCAGGAGGATACGCAGTATTTT. Amino acids: CASSYNGRTSGPQEDTQYF.

This clonotype was picked up many times. The rearrangement uses TRBV5-4 and TRBJ1-1; D remains ambiguous. Trimming left V 4 bases short and J 7 bases short, with 11 bases between. Germline-derived CDR1 and CDR2 are SGHNT and YYREEE (reference sequence). This CDR3 comprises 12 residues. The chain's CDR3 is CASSPGRLEAFF. CDR3 bases: TGTGCCAGCAGCCCAGGACGGCTTGAAGCTTTCTTT. The full variable domain, in which reference TRBV5-4 and TRBJ1-1 provide the parts outside the CDR3, is ETGVTQSPTHLIKTRGQQVTLRCSSQSGHNTVSWYQQALGQGPQFIFQYYREEENGRGNFPPRFSGLQFPNYSSELNVNALELDDSALYLCASSPGRLEAFFGQGTRLTVV.

This clonotype was recorded at least ten times. With a much larger clone just one base away, this may be a read error. CDR3 loop: CASSYSSYNEQFF. The DNA of the CDR3 is TGTGCCAGCAGTTATAGCTCCTACAATGAGCAGTTCTTC. The rearrangement joins TRBV6-1 to TRBJ2-1, with unresolved D. Trimming pared 5 bases from V and 0 bases from J, leaving 5 bases between. Germline CDR1 MNHNS, CDR2 SASEGT. The CDR3 runs to 13 residues.

This sequence joins TRBV30 and TRBJ2-1; tentatively, D is TRBD2 (6 bases). Per the germline V gene, CDR1 is GTSNPN and CDR2 is SVGIG (reference sequence). This CDR3 is built from 15 residues. Between the trimmed V and J ends, which lost 3 bases and 3 bases, there was a span of 15 bases. CDR3 residues: CAWRAGTSNYNEQFF. The CDR3 nucleotides read TGTGCCTGGAGGGCCGGGACTTCTAACTACAATGAGCAGTTCTTC.

This clonotype was seen ten or more times. V is TRBV2 and J is TRBJ2-3; TRBD2 matches 7 bases. The CDR3 runs 14 residues. Germline CDR1 reads SNHLY; CDR2 reads FYNNEI. V trimming: 7 bases; J trimming: 5 bases; junction bases outside the gene matches: 9. The DNA of the CDR3 is TGTGCCAGCATGCCTCGGGCTAGCGGAGATACGCAGTATTTT. Residues: CASMPRASGDTQYF.

This clonotype was counted a few times. The chain joins TRBV7-8 to TRBJ2-1, with 12 bases that match TRBD2. Losses at the gene ends were 1 base for V and 8 bases for J; bases not matched to a gene: 15. This CDR3 is 19 amino acids long. The germline gives CDR1 SGHVS, CDR2 FQNEAQ. The CDR3 nucleotides are TGTGCCAGCAGCTTAGTCCCTCGGACTAGCGGGGATGGGTACGATGAGCAGTTCTTC. Translated: CASSLVPRTSGDGYDEQFF.

This clonotype was picked up a small number of times. The chain is built from TRBV6-2 or TRBV6-3 and TRBJ2-2; possible D gene TRBD1, 6 bases. The CDR3 sequence is 16 residues long. Germline-derived CDR1 and CDR2 are MNHEY and SVGEGT. Trimming cost V 4 bases and J 0 bases, with 12 bases left between them. The CDR3 DNA sequence: TGTGCCAGCAGTTGCACCGGGACATCGAACACCGGGGAGCTGTTTTTT. It yields the protein CASSCTGTSNTGELFF.

This clonotype was seen repeatedly, ten times or more. The CDR3 spells CASRNRGRETQYF. DNA for the CDR3: TGTGCCAGCAGAAACAGGGGAAGGGAGACCCAGTACTTC. The chain links TRBV28 to TRBJ2-5; 7 bases are shared with TRBD1. The CDR3 extends over 13 amino acids. CDR1 and CDR2 from the germline V gene are MDHEN and SYDVKM. V shed 6 bases, J shed 5 bases, and the junction held 6 bases outside the gene matches.

This clonotype has ten or more counts. The chain recombines TRBV7-2 with TRBJ2-3, with 13 positions matching TRBD2. CDR3 size: 15 residues. CDR1 and CDR2 from the germline V gene are SGHTA and FQGNSA. The junction had 5 bases not matched to a gene; V was cut back by 3 bases and J by 8 bases. The DNA for the CDR3 is TGTGCCAGCAGCTTTACTAGCGGGAGGGTTAGTACGCAGTATTTT. The encoded protein is CASSFTSGRVSTQYF. The variable domain in full, completed from reference TRBV7-2 and TRBJ2-3, reads GAGVSQSPSNKVTEKGKDVELRCDPISGHTALYWYRQSLGQGLEFLIYFQGNSAPDKSGLPSDRFSAERTGGSVSTLTIQRTQQEDSAVYLCASSFTSGRVSTQYFGPGTRLTVL.

This clonotype was seen more than once but under ten times. The V gene is TRBV2, the J gene TRBJ2-2; TRBD2 matches 11 bases. With V trimmed by 3 bases and J by 5 bases, 11 bases remained unmatched. This CDR3 is built from 18 residues. The V gene's germline CDR1 is SNHLY and CDR2 FYNNEI. CDR3 loop: CASSDGYWVAGGTGELFF. CDR3 DNA: TGTGCCAGCAGTGACGGTTATTGGGTAGCGGGAGGGACCGGGGAGCTGTTTTTT.

This clonotype was counted a few times. The rearrangement joins TRBV15 to TRBJ1-2; D remains ambiguous. Trimming took off 0 bases at V and 8 bases at J, with 10 bases between the two ends. The CDR3 is made up of 13 amino acids. From germline, CDR1 is LNHNV and CDR2 YYDKDF (reference sequence). The CDR3 sequence is CATSRDRPTGYTF. In DNA, the CDR3 is TGTGCCACCAGCAGAGATCGCCCCACGGGCTACACCTTC.

This clonotype was counted ten times or more. The CDR3 reads CASSDGTGAKNEQFF. CDR3 nucleotide sequence: TGTGCCAGCAGTGACGGGACAGGGGCTAAGAATGAGCAGTTCTTC. The gene calls are TRBV2 and TRBJ2-1; 10 nucleotides match TRBD1. The CDR3 has 15 amino acids. Germline V gives CDR1 SNHLY, CDR2 FYNNEI. Trimming took 3 bases from V and 7 from J; bases not matched to a gene: 6.

This clonotype was seen at least ten times. The rearrangement joins TRBV20-1 to TRBJ1-4, with D unresolved. CDR3 length equals 15 residues. Germline V gene lookup returns CDR1 DFQATT and CDR2 SNEGSKA (reference sequence). The ends were cut back, 3 bases at V and 7 bases at J, with 18 bases in the middle. CDR3: CSARWRGSLGEKLFF. The DNA for the CDR3 is TGCAGTGCTAGGTGGCGAGGGTCCCTGGGTGAAAAACTGTTTTTT.

The chain combines TRBV29-1 with TRBJ2-5; the D is unclear. Germline CDR1 SQVTM, CDR2 ANQGSEA. Trimming left V 0 bases short and J 2 bases short, with 7 bases between. The CDR3 spans 13 residues. The CDR3 spells CSVEEEVQETQYF. The CDR3 bases are TGCAGCGTTGAAGAAGAAGTTCAAGAGACCCAGTACTTC.

The V gene is TRBV12-3 or TRBV12-4, the J gene TRBJ2-1, with TRBD1 as a possible D gene (5 bases). With 4 bases removed from V and 4 bases from J, the gap between germline ends came to 11 bases. The CDR3 runs 14 residues. CDR3 nucleotide sequence: TGTGCCAGCAGTTACAGGTGGATTTACAATGAGCAGTTCTTC. Protein: CASSYRWIYNEQFF.

At least ten counts were recorded for this clonotype. The rearrangement uses TRBV11-2 and TRBJ2-7; D is perhaps TRBD2 (6 bases). The CDR3 has 13 amino acids. Germline loops: CDR1 SGHAT, CDR2 FQNNGV. Trimming removed 4 bases from V and 3 bases from J, with 10 bases in between. Written as DNA, the CDR3 is TGTGCCAGCAGCTCGACTAGGAGCTACGAGCAGTACTTC. Encoded protein: CASSSTRSYEQYF. The full variable domain, in which reference TRBV11-2 and TRBJ2-7 provide the parts outside the CDR3, is EAGVAQSPRYKIIEKRQSVAFWCNPISGHATLYWYQQILGQGPKLLIQFQNNGVVDDSQLPKDRFSAERLKGVDSTLKIQPAKLEDSAVYLCASSSTRSYEQYFGPGTRLTVT.

The chain uses TRBV9 and TRBJ2-5; 10 bases agree with TRBD2. The ends lost 3 bases at V and 3 bases at J; junction bases unmatched: 5. Germline-derived CDR1 and CDR2 are SGDLS and YYNGEE. CDR3 length equals 15 residues. For the CDR3, the DNA is TGTGCCAGCAGCGCGGGGACTAGCGAAGAAGAGACCCAGTACTTC. Protein: CASSAGTSEEETQYF.

The V call is TRBV5-1, the J call TRBJ2-5; D might be TRBD2 (5 bases). Germline CDR1 and CDR2: SGHRS and YFSETQ. The CDR3 spans 13 residues. V lost 0 bases to trimming and J lost 4 bases, with 7 bases between them. CDR3 amino acids: CASSLASGETQYF. CDR3 nucleotide sequence: TGCGCCAGCAGCTTGGCGAGCGGAGAGACCCAGTACTTC.

This clonotype was counted many times. The V gene is TRBV12-5, the J gene TRBJ2-2, with a possible D match to TRBD1 (6 bases). Germline V CDR1 and CDR2: LGHNT, FRNRAP. The CDR3 loop spans 12 amino acids. Between the trimmed V and J ends, which lost 7 bases and 4 bases, there was a span of 7 bases. Written as DNA, the CDR3 is TGTGCTAGTGCGACAGGCACCGGGGAGCTGTTTTTT. Its protein is CASATGTGELFF.

This clonotype was counted ten times or more. The rearrangement joins TRBV27 to TRBJ2-7; 8 bases fit TRBD2. The CDR3 length is 18 residues. V shed 6 bases and J 4 bases; nucleotides not matched to a gene: 20. Germline values: CDR1 MNHEY, CDR2 SMNVEV (reference sequence). The CDR3 nucleotides read TGTGCCAGCAGCCGTTCTCGGCTAAGCGGGAGAGTGGAGTACGAGCAGTACTTC. This codes for CASSRSRLSGRVEYEQYF.